These T cell receptor beta chains were read from a single sample in a study of blood T cell repertoires in COVID-19. The method was immunoSEQ multiplex PCR; TCRdb's version includes in-frame clones alone and lacks a portion of them. The top ten clones hold roughly 3.4% of a sample with approximately 150,000 clones, around 86% of them seen once. Source material: peripheral blood. The receptors originated from a man aged 70 or older with acute or convalescent COVID-19. Both conserved end residues are part of each CDR3. A D gene is named only where the DNA matches it firmly. Size tells how often a clone was seen (once, few, many) or the class of an expanded clone, and some rows leave it out.

>TRBV19|-|TRBJ1-1|TRBD1
CGRGRAAFF
TGCGGGAGGGGGCGCGCAGCTTTCTTT
>TRBV29-1|-|TRBJ1-1|TRBD1
CSARTGKNTEAFF
TGCAGCGCCCGGACAGGAAAGAACACTGAAGCTTTCTTT
>TRBV18|-|TRBJ2-1|TRBD2
CASSPPTSGRGGEQFF
TGTGCCAGCTCACCACCGACTAGCGGCCGAGGTGGTGAGCAGTTCTTC
>TRBV5-1|few|TRBJ2-4|TRBD2
CASSSGTIKNIQYF
TGCGCCAGCAGCTCCGGGACTATCAAAAACATTCAGTACTTC
>TRBV7-2|-|TRBJ2-7|-
CASSHLDRHEQYF
TGTGCCAGCAGCCACCTGGACAGACACGAGCAGTACTTC
>TRBV4-3|-|TRBJ2-1|TRBD1
CASSHSGTGPYNEQFF
TGCGCCAGCAGCCACTCCGGGACAGGGCCCTACAATGAGCAGTTCTTC
>TRBV6-2/TRBV6-3|-|TRBJ1-2|-
CASSADSNYGYTF
TGTGCCAGCAGTGCGGACAGTAACTATGGCTACACCTTC
>TRBV11-2|-|TRBJ2-7|TRBD1
CAKTGISYEQYF
TGTGCCAAGACAGGGATTTCCTACGAGCAGTACTTC
>TRBV11-2|once|TRBJ2-2|TRBD1
CASRPGQGVNTGELFF
TGTGCCAGCAGACCTGGACAGGGGGTAAACACCGGGGAGCTGTTTTTT
>TRBV6-2/TRBV6-3|once|TRBJ1-2|-
CASSIAQGPSNYGYTF
TGTGCCAGCAGTATTGCACAGGGCCCTTCGAACTATGGCTACACCTTC
>TRBV30|once|TRBJ2-1|-
CAWSVRSYNEQFF
TGTGCCTGGAGTGTCCGGAGCTACAATGAGCAGTTCTTC
>TRBV28|-|TRBJ2-1|TRBD2
CASSPRLAGGPNEQFF
TGTGCCAGCAGCCCCCGACTAGCGGGAGGGCCCAATGAGCAGTTCTTC
>TRBV4-1|-|TRBJ2-6|-
CASSPEAGANVLTF
TGCGCCAGCAGCCCCGAAGCAGGGGCCAACGTCCTGACTTTC
>TRBV7-9|-|TRBJ1-4|TRBD1
CASSLGRTGEKLFF
TGTGCCAGCAGCTTAGGAAGGACAGGAGAAAAACTGTTTTTT
>TRBV9|few|TRBJ2-3|-
CASSVVDSRVTDTQYF
TGTGCCAGCAGCGTAGTTGATAGCCGGGTGACAGATACGCAGTATTTT
>TRBV7-3|-|TRBJ2-3|-
CASSLLGGVGPDTQYF
TGTGCCAGCAGCTTACTCGGGGGAGTAGGTCCAGATACGCAGTATTTT
>TRBV19|-|TRBJ1-4|TRBD1
CASSPTGGLPNEKLFF
TGTGCCAGTAGTCCGACAGGGGGCTTACCTAATGAAAAACTGTTTTTT
>TRBV27|few|TRBJ1-6|-
CASSPNSYNSPLHF
TGTGCCAGCAGTCCTAACAGCTATAATTCACCCCTCCACTTT
>TRBV14|-|TRBJ1-6|-
CASSPQTGVNSPLHF
TGTGCCAGCAGCCCACAGACAGGAGTCAATTCACCCCTCCACTTT
>TRBV6-2/TRBV6-3|-|TRBJ2-7|TRBD2
CASSATSVSYEQYF
TGTGCCAGCAGTGCGACTAGCGTGTCCTACGAGCAGTACTTC
>TRBV5-4|-|TRBJ1-1|TRBD1
CASSLQQGGSEAFF
TGTGCCAGCAGCTTGCAACAGGGGGGGAGTGAAGCTTTCTTT
>TRBV2|-|TRBJ2-1|TRBD2
CASSTGLAGSSYNEQFF
TGTGCCAGCAGCACCGGACTAGCGGGAAGTTCCTACAATGAGCAGTTCTTC
>TRBV11-2|-|TRBJ1-1|-
CASSFQGANTEAFF
TGTGCCAGCAGCTTTCAAGGGGCGAACACTGAAGCTTTCTTT
>TRBV5-1|-|TRBJ1-2|TRBD1
CASSFWTGEGGYTF
TGCGCCAGCAGCTTCTGGACAGGGGAAGGAGGCTACACCTTC
>TRBV27|-|TRBJ2-7|TRBD1
CASSLYSGQATYEQYF
TGTGCCAGCAGTTTATACTCAGGACAGGCTACCTACGAGCAGTACTTC
>TRBV29-1|-|TRBJ1-2|-
CSARTVERLATKFYGYTF
TGCAGCGCCCGGACAGTGGAGCGACTTGCCACCAAATTCTATGGCTACACCTTC
>TRBV2|-|TRBJ2-5|TRBD1
CASEGTGVETQYF
TGTGCCAGCGAAGGGACAGGGGTTGAGACCCAGTACTTC
>TRBV7-3|few|TRBJ2-3|-
CASSPGISTDTQYF
TGTGCCAGCAGCCCCGGGATAAGCACAGATACGCAGTATTTT
>TRBV6-1|-|TRBJ1-2|TRBD1
CASSEWGTGGLLYGYTF
TGTGCCAGCAGTGAATGGGGGACAGGGGGCCTCCTCTATGGCTACACCTTC
>TRBV27|-|TRBJ2-2|TRBD2
CASSLRTSGSGGELFF
TGTGCCAGCAGTTTAAGGACTAGCGGGAGCGGCGGGGAGCTGTTTTTT
>TRBV3-1/TRBV3-2|-|TRBJ2-1|-
CASSQSSYYNEQFF
TGTGCCAGCAGCCAAAGTTCCTATTACAATGAGCAGTTCTTC